These T cell receptor beta chains were read from a single sample in a study of vaccination effects on CD4 cells after COVID-19. Using immunoSEQ multiplex PCR, the repertoire was profiled, and TCRdb retains in-frame clones only, with some absent. The sample consists of tens of thousands of clones, roughly 73% of them appearing once. The antigens of these receptors remain unknown. The source was CD4+ T cells from PBMCs cultured with HCoV-229E spike peptides, collected after COVID-19 vaccination. The receptors stem from a human donor who received a COVID-19 vaccine. The CDR3 runs from the conserved cysteine through the conserved F or W. The order of the fields is V gene, D gene, CDR3 length, J gene, clone size, CDR3 protein, CDR3 DNA. A D gene is named only where the DNA matches it firmly. A row's size may be missing; if present it is once, few, many or a size class.

v_gene: TRBV3-1/TRBV3-2
d_gene: TRBD1
len: 15
j_gene: TRBJ1-1
abundance: few
CDR3aa: CASSQAGTGGTEAFF
CDR3nt: TGTGCCAGCAGCCAAGCCGGGACAGGGGGCACTGAAGCTTTCTTT

v_gene: TRBV12-3/TRBV12-4
d_gene: NA
len: 12
j_gene: TRBJ1-2
abundance: NA
CDR3aa: CASSERYYGYTF
CDR3nt: TGTGCCAGCTCGGAACGGTACTATGGCTACACCTTC

v_gene: TRBV6-2/TRBV6-3
d_gene: NA
len: 14
j_gene: TRBJ2-5
abundance: NA
CDR3aa: CASSAGTRQETQYF
CDR3nt: TGTGCCAGCAGTGCCGGGACAAGACAAGAGACCCAGTACTTC

v_gene: TRBV3-1/TRBV3-2
d_gene: NA
len: 16
j_gene: TRBJ2-6
abundance: NA
CDR3aa: CASSQGPISGANVLTF
CDR3nt: TGTGCCAGCAGCCAAGGACCGATCTCTGGGGCCAACGTCCTGACTTTC

v_gene: TRBV12-3/TRBV12-4
d_gene: NA
len: 13
j_gene: TRBJ1-1
abundance: NA
CDR3aa: CASSPGMNTEAFF
CDR3nt: TGTGCCAGCAGCCCGGGGATGAACACTGAAGCTTTCTTT

v_gene: TRBV15
d_gene: NA
len: 17
j_gene: TRBJ1-1
abundance: NA
CDR3aa: CATSRDPAQRGKTEAFF
CDR3nt: TGTGCCACCAGCAGAGATCCGGCCCAGAGGGGGAAGACTGAAGCTTTCTTT

v_gene: TRBV7-8
d_gene: NA
len: 15
j_gene: TRBJ1-1
abundance: NA
CDR3aa: CASSLATGPNTEAFF
CDR3nt: TGTGCCAGCAGCTTAGCGACAGGCCCTAACACTGAAGCTTTCTTT

v_gene: TRBV3-1/TRBV3-2
d_gene: TRBD1
len: 18
j_gene: TRBJ1-1
abundance: few
CDR3aa: CASSKTGGPVLMNTEAFF
CDR3nt: TGTGCCAGCAGCAAAACAGGGGGCCCTGTTCTCATGAACACTGAAGCTTTCTTT

v_gene: TRBV7-3
d_gene: TRBD1
len: 17
j_gene: TRBJ2-6
abundance: NA
CDR3aa: CASSPRQGSSGANVLTF
CDR3nt: TGTGCCAGCAGCCCCCGACAGGGAAGCTCTGGGGCCAACGTCCTGACTTTC

v_gene: TRBV14
d_gene: NA
len: 15
j_gene: TRBJ1-1
abundance: NA
CDR3aa: CASSQDFRAGAEAFF
CDR3nt: TGTGCCAGCAGCCAAGATTTTAGGGCGGGCGCAGAAGCTTTCTTT

v_gene: TRBV5-6
d_gene: NA
len: 13
j_gene: TRBJ1-1
abundance: NA
CDR3aa: CASSRGGNTEAFF
CDR3nt: TGTGCCAGCAGCCGCGGGGGGAACACTGAAGCTTTCTTT

v_gene: TRBV2
d_gene: TRBD2
len: 16
j_gene: TRBJ2-4
abundance: NA
CDR3aa: CASSEEGGLAGNIQYF
CDR3nt: TGTGCCAGCAGTGAAGAGGGGGGACTAGCGGGAAACATTCAGTACTTC

v_gene: TRBV7-2
d_gene: TRBD2
len: 15
j_gene: TRBJ2-2
abundance: NA
CDR3aa: CASSFGGGSTGELFF
CDR3nt: TGTGCCAGCTCCTTCGGCGGGGGGTCCACCGGGGAGCTGTTTTTT

v_gene: TRBV6-5
d_gene: NA
len: 16
j_gene: TRBJ1-6
abundance: few
CDR3aa: CASSYGQGFNNSPLHF
CDR3nt: TGTGCCAGCAGTTACGGTCAAGGATTCAATAATTCACCCCTCCACTTT

v_gene: TRBV5-8
d_gene: NA
len: 13
j_gene: TRBJ1-1
abundance: NA
CDR3aa: CASSLVASTEAFF
CDR3nt: TGTGCCAGCAGCTTGGTCGCCAGCACTGAAGCTTTCTTT

v_gene: TRBV3-1/TRBV3-2
d_gene: NA
len: 13
j_gene: TRBJ1-5
abundance: few
CDR3aa: CASSQRSDQPQHF
CDR3nt: TGTGCCAGCAGCCAACGGTCCGATCAGCCCCAGCATTTT

v_gene: TRBV25-1
d_gene: NA
len: 11
j_gene: TRBJ2-1
abundance: NA
CDR3aa: CASSAHNEQFF
CDR3nt: TGTGCCAGCAGTGCCCACAATGAGCAGTTCTTC

v_gene: TRBV9
d_gene: NA
len: 15
j_gene: TRBJ1-2
abundance: NA
CDR3aa: CASSVVLTGPGGYTF
CDR3nt: TGTGCCAGCAGCGTAGTTCTGACAGGTCCTGGTGGCTACACCTTC

v_gene: TRBV15
d_gene: TRBD1
len: 16
j_gene: TRBJ2-3
abundance: NA
CDR3aa: CATSSGAGTGIYTQYF
CDR3nt: TGTGCCACCAGCAGCGGTGCCGGGACAGGGATATATACGCAGTATTTT

v_gene: TRBV5-1
d_gene: NA
len: 13
j_gene: TRBJ2-2
abundance: NA
CDR3aa: CASSLVPTGELFF
CDR3nt: TGCGCCAGCAGCTTGGTGCCAACCGGGGAGCTGTTTTTT

v_gene: TRBV25-1
d_gene: NA
len: 16
j_gene: TRBJ1-3
abundance: NA
CDR3aa: CASSELGGSSGNTIYF
CDR3nt: TGTGCCAGCAGTGAATTGGGGGGGAGCTCTGGAAACACCATATATTTT

v_gene: TRBV11-2
d_gene: TRBD2
len: 16
j_gene: TRBJ2-3
abundance: NA
CDR3aa: CASSLGLAGRTDTQYF
CDR3nt: TGTGCCAGCAGCTTAGGACTAGCGGGACGCACAGATACGCAGTATTTT

v_gene: TRBV3-1/TRBV3-2
d_gene: NA
len: 16
j_gene: TRBJ1-2
abundance: NA
CDR3aa: CASSQGSGGAGYGYTF
CDR3nt: TGTGCCAGCAGCCAAGGGTCCGGGGGGGCAGGCTATGGCTACACCTTC

v_gene: TRBV19
d_gene: NA
len: 16
j_gene: TRBJ1-4
abundance: NA
CDR3aa: CASSIVVGGFNEKLFF
CDR3nt: TGTGCCAGTAGTATAGTAGTGGGAGGATTTAATGAAAAACTGTTTTTT

v_gene: TRBV5-1
d_gene: NA
len: 18
j_gene: TRBJ1-6
abundance: NA
CDR3aa: CASSLVGGTSSYNSPLHF
CDR3nt: TGCGCCAGCAGCTTGGTTGGAGGGACGAGCTCCTATAATTCACCCCTCCACTTT

v_gene: TRBV11-2
d_gene: NA
len: 15
j_gene: TRBJ1-1
abundance: NA
CDR3aa: CASSLEGGARTEAFF
CDR3nt: TGTGCCAGCAGCTTAGAGGGGGGGGCTCGCACTGAAGCTTTCTTT

v_gene: TRBV3-1/TRBV3-2
d_gene: NA
len: 14
j_gene: TRBJ1-4
abundance: NA
CDR3aa: CASSHSNGAEKLFF
CDR3nt: TGTGCCAGCAGCCACTCAAACGGGGCGGAAAAACTGTTTTTT

v_gene: TRBV28
d_gene: TRBD1
len: 15
j_gene: TRBJ2-5
abundance: NA
CDR3aa: CASTGTGGRRETQYF
CDR3nt: TGTGCCAGCACCGGGACAGGGGGACGCCGAGAGACCCAGTACTTC

v_gene: TRBV6-5
d_gene: NA
len: 16
j_gene: TRBJ2-5
abundance: NA
CDR3aa: CASSYRAGGQKETQYF
CDR3nt: TGTGCCAGCAGTTACAGAGCGGGCGGCCAAAAAGAGACCCAGTACTTC

v_gene: TRBV30
d_gene: TRBD1
len: 15
j_gene: TRBJ1-2
abundance: once
CDR3aa: CAWSPGTGTGSGYTF
CDR3nt: TGTGCCTGGAGTCCAGGGACAGGGACGGGGTCTGGCTACACCTTC

v_gene: TRBV18
d_gene: NA
len: 13
j_gene: TRBJ1-3
abundance: NA
CDR3aa: CASSQSSGNTIYF
CDR3nt: TGTGCCAGCTCACAAAGCTCTGGAAACACCATATATTTT

v_gene: TRBV6-1
d_gene: TRBD2
len: 16
j_gene: TRBJ2-4
abundance: NA
CDR3aa: CASSAGLAGADGIQYF
CDR3nt: TGTGCCAGCAGTGCGGGACTAGCGGGGGCCGACGGCATTCAGTACTTC

v_gene: TRBV28
d_gene: NA
len: 14
j_gene: TRBJ2-1
abundance: few
CDR3aa: CASSLYQGYNEQFF
CDR3nt: TGTGCCAGCAGTTTATATCAGGGGTACAATGAGCAGTTCTTC

v_gene: TRBV10-3
d_gene: NA
len: 14
j_gene: TRBJ2-5
abundance: once
CDR3aa: CAISESGRGETQYF
CDR3nt: TGTGCCATCAGTGAGAGCGGCCGAGGAGAGACCCAGTACTTC

v_gene: TRBV9
d_gene: NA
len: 13
j_gene: TRBJ2-4
abundance: NA
CDR3aa: CASSVAWGSIQYF
CDR3nt: TGTGCCAGCAGCGTAGCTTGGGGTTCCATTCAGTACTTC

v_gene: TRBV7-2
d_gene: TRBD1
len: 15
j_gene: TRBJ2-5
abundance: NA
CDR3aa: CASSLGGTDQETQYF
CDR3nt: TGTGCCAGCAGCTTAGGGGGGACAGACCAAGAGACCCAGTACTTC

v_gene: TRBV6-5
d_gene: NA
len: 12
j_gene: TRBJ2-5
abundance: NA
CDR3aa: CASSPDGLTQYF
CDR3nt: TGTGCCAGCAGTCCCGATGGACTGACCCAGTACTTC

v_gene: TRBV25-1
d_gene: NA
len: 14
j_gene: TRBJ1-4
abundance: NA
CDR3aa: CASSAVRTNEKLFF
CDR3nt: TGTGCCAGCAGCGCGGTCAGAACTAATGAAAAACTGTTTTTT

v_gene: TRBV5-1
d_gene: TRBD1
len: 17
j_gene: TRBJ1-3
abundance: NA
CDR3aa: CASSMTPTGVVGNTIYF
CDR3nt: TGCGCCAGCAGTATGACCCCGACAGGGGTGGTTGGAAACACCATATATTTT

v_gene: TRBV14
d_gene: TRBD1
len: 16
j_gene: TRBJ1-2
abundance: once
CDR3aa: CASSHPRDRGYYGYTF
CDR3nt: TGTGCCAGCAGCCACCCCCGGGACAGGGGTTACTATGGCTACACCTTC

v_gene: TRBV18
d_gene: NA
len: 15
j_gene: TRBJ2-2
abundance: NA
CDR3aa: CASSLGQGNTGELFF
CDR3nt: TGTGCCAGCTCACTTGGTCAGGGGAACACCGGGGAGCTGTTTTTT

v_gene: TRBV30
d_gene: NA
len: 14
j_gene: TRBJ1-1
abundance: NA
CDR3aa: CAWSGPSLRTEAFF
CDR3nt: TGTGCCTGGAGTGGACCTTCTCTGCGGACTGAAGCTTTCTTT

v_gene: TRBV18
d_gene: NA
len: 13
j_gene: TRBJ2-5
abundance: NA
CDR3aa: CASLPSMEETQYF
CDR3nt: TGTGCCAGCTTACCCTCGATGGAAGAGACCCAGTACTTC

v_gene: TRBV6-5
d_gene: NA
len: 15
j_gene: TRBJ1-5
abundance: few
CDR3aa: CASKPTPMADQPQHF
CDR3nt: TGTGCCAGCAAGCCGACACCTATGGCGGATCAGCCCCAGCATTTT

v_gene: TRBV6-6
d_gene: TRBD2
len: 13
j_gene: TRBJ2-1
abundance: NA
CDR3aa: CATKSGGANEQFF
CDR3nt: TGTGCCACCAAGAGCGGGGGGGCCAATGAGCAGTTCTTC

v_gene: TRBV3-1/TRBV3-2
d_gene: NA
len: 18
j_gene: TRBJ2-3
abundance: NA
CDR3aa: CASITLNPRGHTTDTQYF
CDR3nt: TGTGCCAGCATCACGCTTAACCCCCGGGGACACACCACAGATACGCAGTATTTT

v_gene: TRBV5-1
d_gene: TRBD1
len: 15
j_gene: TRBJ1-3
abundance: NA
CDR3aa: CASSFKTGEGNTIYF
CDR3nt: TGCGCCAGCAGCTTCAAGACAGGGGAGGGAAACACCATATATTTT

v_gene: TRBV2
d_gene: TRBD1
len: 14
j_gene: TRBJ2-2
abundance: few
CDR3aa: CASRDRGSAGELFF
CDR3nt: TGTGCCAGCAGGGACAGGGGATCGGCCGGGGAGCTGTTTTTT

v_gene: TRBV19
d_gene: TRBD2
len: 13
j_gene: TRBJ2-5
abundance: once
CDR3aa: CASSIDREGTQYF
CDR3nt: TGTGCCAGTAGTATAGACAGGGAGGGGACCCAGTACTTC

v_gene: TRBV7-2
d_gene: NA
len: 13
j_gene: TRBJ1-5
abundance: NA
CDR3aa: CASSSDRNQPQHF
CDR3nt: TGTGCCAGCAGCTCGGACAGAAATCAGCCCCAGCATTTT